Listed below are T cell receptor beta chains from one sample, sequenced in a study of blood T cell repertoires in COVID-19. Generated by immunoSEQ multiplex PCR, the TCRdb table keeps only in-frame clones and is missing some. Among approximately 200,000 clones listed, approximately 89% were seen once. The sequenced sample was peripheral blood. These receptor sequences come from a young woman with acute or convalescent COVID-19. Each CDR3 is given with its conserved first and last residue. Fields, in order: D gene, J gene, V gene, clone size, CDR3 DNA, CDR3 protein. D genes are given only for firm matches. Where a row states a size, it is once, few, many or the class of an expanded clone; other rows omit it.

NA,TRBJ2-5,TRBV10-1,NA,TGCGCCAGCAGTGTTGGGGGCACAGAGACCCAGTACTTC,CASSVGGTETQYF
NA,TRBJ2-5,TRBV5-1,once,TGCGCCAGCAGCTTTGGCGGTAAGCAAGAGACCCAGTACTTC,CASSFGGKQETQYF
NA,TRBJ1-3,TRBV7-9,NA,TGTGCCAGCAGCTCCCACGGGGATCGTGGAAACACCATATATTTT,CASSSHGDRGNTIYF
NA,TRBJ2-7,TRBV2,NA,TGTGCCAGCAGTGAGTCTGCGGGATTCTACGAGCAGTACTTC,CASSESAGFYEQYF
NA,TRBJ2-1,TRBV7-9,NA,TGTGCCAGCAGCTTAGGACTCCCTAATGAGCAGTTCTTC,CASSLGLPNEQFF
NA,TRBJ2-2,TRBV29-1,few,TGCAGCGCTGCGGGGTACACCGGGGAGCTGTTTTTT,CSAAGYTGELFF
NA,TRBJ2-7,TRBV10-2,NA,TGCGCCAGCTACGGCGGCATGAACGAGCAGTACTTC,CASYGGMNEQYF
TRBD2,TRBJ2-1,TRBV7-9,once,TGTGCCAGCAGCTCATCTGACTTGGGACTAGCGGGACAATATGAGCAGTTCTTC,CASSSSDLGLAGQYEQFF
NA,TRBJ1-1,TRBV27,NA,TGTGCCAGCTCTTTCAGGCAGGTCACTGAAGCTTTCTTT,CASSFRQVTEAFF
NA,TRBJ2-5,TRBV5-4,NA,TGTGCCAGCAGCTTGAGCTATCACCAAGAGACCCAGTACTTC,CASSLSYHQETQYF
TRBD1,TRBJ1-2,TRBV6-5,NA,TGTGCCAGCTCCCACAGGGGTGACACCTTC,CASSHRGDTF
NA,TRBJ1-1,TRBV27,NA,TGTGCCAGCAGTTTAAAGCCGCCCGTGAGCGCTTTCTTT,CASSLKPPVSAFF
TRBD1,TRBJ2-1,TRBV7-2,NA,TGTGCCAGCAGCACGTGGACAGGGTCCTACAATGAGCAGTTCTTC,CASSTWTGSYNEQFF
NA,TRBJ1-5,TRBV28,NA,TGTGCCAGCAGTTTTATGGGGGGAGTTCAGCCCCAGCATTTT,CASSFMGGVQPQHF
NA,TRBJ1-2,TRBV3-1/TRBV3-2,NA,TGTGCCAGCAGCCCGTCTCGGCGGACTGGGGGCTACACCTTC,CASSPSRRTGGYTF
TRBD1,TRBJ2-1,TRBV30,NA,TGTGCCTTACCGGGACAGGGCCGAATCGGGAAGTTCTTC,CALPGQGRIGKFF
NA,TRBJ1-2,TRBV10-2,NA,TGCGCCAGCAGTGAGTCCGGGGGTAACTATGGCTACACCTTC,CASSESGGNYGYTF
TRBD1,TRBJ1-1,TRBV18,NA,TGTGCCAGCACAGACAGGGTACCTGAAGCTTTCTTT,CASTDRVPEAFF
NA,TRBJ2-1,TRBV19,NA,TGTGCCAGTAGTATTTCGGCCTACAATGAGCAGTTCTTC,CASSISAYNEQFF
NA,TRBJ2-7,TRBV6-6,NA,TGTGCCAGCAATGGGCGGGATTACTCCTACGAGCAGTACTTC,CASNGRDYSYEQYF
NA,TRBJ2-5,TRBV5-5,NA,TGTGCCAGCATCCTTGCGGGGTTTCACGGGGAGACCCAGTACTTC,CASILAGFHGETQYF
NA,TRBJ1-2,TRBV5-1,once,TGCGCCAGCAGCTTGGTTTCAGCGTTGACCTATGGCTACACCTTC,CASSLVSALTYGYTF